The entry below describes one T cell receptor beta chain. Its cognate antigen is unknown. The data were taken from a study of blood T cells in healthy people across ages. Study-level results: Diversity of TCR beta per million T cells declined in a roughly linear way with age.

The V gene's germline CDR1 is MGHRA and CDR2 YSYEKL. With 0 bases removed from V and 8 bases from J, the gap between germline ends came to 23 bases. This CDR3 contains 18 residues. Healthy individuals of Caucasian origin from Russia, aged roughly 6 to 100, served as donors. In each sample, at least 7 million PBMCs were isolated. The authors ran a second PCR of roughly 6 to 12 cycles using a sample-barcoded 5' primer and a J-beta primer mix. Per sample, CDR3-containing paired-end reads numbered at least 3 million. TCRdb called the 5' RACE reads again in MiXCR, with one record for every CDR3 protein. Here the sample spans 1.5 million to 2 million distinct CDR3 sequences, 34% being singletons.

This chain joins TRBV4-1 and TRBJ2-1, with a weak D call TRBD1 (5 bases). Input material: blood. This TCR came from a woman between 25 and 40 years old in good health. The CDR3 here is CASSQEGFQDISYDEQFF. For the CDR3, the DNA is TGCGCCAGCAGCCAAGAAGGGTTCCAGGACATATCATACGATGAGCAGTTCTTC.